The sequence of this TCR beta chain was determined in a study of human T cells and chemical hapten exposure. Across the study: Mainly, slight library volume differences in the pool made TCR yields vary. Regarding the study as a whole: The number of TCRs above 1 in 1000 frequency did not change after DPC sensitization.

CDR1 is SGHAT and CDR2 is FQNNGV in the germline V gene. The germline V and J ends were trimmed by 5 bases and 3 bases, with 11 bases remaining between them. The CDR3 spans 15 residues. Unique molecular identifiers were linked by the library to individual cDNA molecules. TCRdb used MiXCR to reprocess the RACE reads, holding one entry per CDR3 protein. The repertoire holds fewer than 85,000 distinct CDR3 sequences, with over 6.5% as singletons. There are many counts of this clonotype. Antigen unknown. Indicated time point: healthy volunteer bleed at 6 weeks. The authors' total RNA extraction used unfractionated whole blood.

Sequencing used whole blood. The chain carries TRBV11-2 and TRBJ1-6; D is perhaps TRBD1 (6 bases). The sequence derives from a male donor in good health. Some clones in this sample may be carry-over from other donors' samples. The CDR3 region is CASSRRQDYNSPLHF. As DNA, the CDR3 is TGTGCCAGCAGCCGTCGACAGGACTATAATTCACCCCTCCACTTT.